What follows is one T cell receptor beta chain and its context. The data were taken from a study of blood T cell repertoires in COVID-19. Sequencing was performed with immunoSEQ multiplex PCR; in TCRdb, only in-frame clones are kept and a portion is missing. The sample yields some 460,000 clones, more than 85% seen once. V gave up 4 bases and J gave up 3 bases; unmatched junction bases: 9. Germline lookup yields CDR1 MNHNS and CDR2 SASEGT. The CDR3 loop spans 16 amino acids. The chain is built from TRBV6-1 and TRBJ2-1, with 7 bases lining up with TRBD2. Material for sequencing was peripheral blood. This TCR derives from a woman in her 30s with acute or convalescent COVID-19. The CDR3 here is CASSVGRSGVYNEQFF. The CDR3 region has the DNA TGTGCCAGCAGTGTAGGTCGGAGCGGGGTCTACAATGAGCAGTTCTTC.